Following are 28 T cell receptor beta chains from one sample sequenced in a study of CD8 T cells in ankylosing spondylitis (dated by TCRdb to 2015 to 2018). Library generation was performed with 5' RACE. Sequencing instrument: Illumina HiSeq 2500. TCRdb cleaned the public reads at Q25 with fastp, built clones with MiXCR and kept in-frame beta chains. Each entry is one CDR3 protein sequence, shown with its most common DNA and genes. The sample contains some 120,000 distinct CDR3 sequences, 12% to 15% of them found a single time. Together, the top ten hold about 3% of the sample. Sequenced input: blood, either unsorted or a sorted T cell fraction (not recorded which). Receptors originate from a female donor with ankylosing spondylitis or in good health (not recorded which).

This clonotype was counted only a few times. This sequence joins TRBV28 and TRBJ1-6; D might be TRBD1 (5 bases). From germline, CDR1 is MDHEN and CDR2 SYDVKM. CDR3 length: 18 residues. Trimming left V 6 bases short and J 7 bases short, with 25 bases between. CDR3 protein: CASRFGIDSRYANSPLHF. The CDR3 DNA follows: TGTGCCAGCAGATTTGGCATCGACAGTAGGTACGCGAATTCACCCCTCCACTTT.

There are a few counts of this clonotype. The rearrangement joins TRBV7-8 to TRBJ2-2, with a possible D match to TRBD1 (8 bases). Germline CDR1 and CDR2: SGHVS and FQNEAQ. The CDR3 loop spans 17 amino acids. V lost 4 bases and J lost 0, with 15 bases in between. The CDR3 is CASSSKQGGTNTGELFF. The CDR3 coding sequence is TGTGCCAGCAGCTCAAAACAGGGGGGGACGAACACCGGGGAGCTGTTTTTT. Drawing the rest from reference TRBV7-8 and TRBJ2-2, the complete variable domain is GAGVSQSPRYKVAKRGQDVALRCDPISGHVSLFWYQQALGQGPEFLTYFQNEAQLDKSGLPSDRFFAERPEGSVSTLKIQRTQQEDSAVYLCASSSKQGGTNTGELFFGEGSRLTVL.

There are a few counts of this clonotype. The chain combines TRBV29-1 with TRBJ1-2, with D unresolved. V was pared by 6 bases and J by 2 bases, with 13 bases between. Germline V gene lookup returns CDR1 SQVTM and CDR2 ANQGSEA. CDR3 length: 13 amino acids. The CDR3 spells CSVAPELNYGYTF. In DNA, the CDR3 is TGCAGCGTCGCACCGGAATTGAACTATGGCTACACCTTC.

The table lists this clonotype with many counts. The CDR3 is CASSQDSRSQYF. The CDR3 region has the DNA TGTGCCAGCAGCCAAGATTCTCGGAGTCAGTACTTC. The rearrangement joins TRBV14 to TRBJ2-4; unclear D gene. This CDR3 is built from 12 residues. The V end lost 0 bases, the J end lost 12 bases, and 9 bases lay between the germline ends. Germline loops: CDR1 SGHDN, CDR2 FVKESK.

At least ten counts were recorded for this clonotype. The gene calls are TRBV20-1 and TRBJ2-1; 10 nucleotides agree with TRBD2. Germline lookup yields CDR1 DFQATT and CDR2 SNEGSKA (reference sequence). The CDR3 consists of 14 residues. V lost 6 bases and J lost 4; bases outside the gene matches: 6. This chain's CDR3 is CSAIGLAAYNEQFF. The CDR3 region has the DNA TGCAGTGCCATAGGACTAGCGGCATACAATGAGCAGTTCTTC.

As DNA, the CDR3 is TGCAGCGTTTCGGCGGGGGGGCGGGCAGATACGCAGTATTTT. Protein sequence: CSVSAGGRADTQYF. V is TRBV29-1 and J is TRBJ2-3, with 9 bases matching TRBD2. The germline gives CDR1 SQVTM, CDR2 ANQGSEA. The length of the CDR3 is 14 residues. V shed 5 bases, J shed 4 bases, and the junction held 7 bases outside the gene matches.

This clonotype was recorded many times. This rearrangement joins TRBV20-1 to TRBJ2-7, with 8 bases that match TRBD2. Germline CDR1 reads DFQATT; CDR2 reads SNEGSKA (reference sequence). The junction had 6 bases not matched to a gene; V was cut back by 3 bases and J by 5 bases. The CDR3 is made up of 13 amino acids. The chain's CDR3 is CSASKRGFNEQYF. As DNA, the CDR3 is TGCAGTGCTAGTAAGCGGGGGTTCAACGAGCAGTACTTC.

The chain joins TRBV5-1 to TRBJ1-6, with D tentatively TRBD1 (5 bases). V shed 0 bases and J shed 6 bases, with 16 bases lying between them. This CDR3 comprises 17 residues. The germline V gene has CDR1 SGHRS and CDR2 YFSETQ. CDR3 in DNA: TGCGCCAGCAGCTTGGCTGGGGGAAGCTCGGCTAATTCACCCCTCCACTTT. This encodes CASSLAGGSSANSPLHF. Filled out from reference TRBV5-1 and TRBJ1-6, the complete variable domain reads KAGVTQTPRYLIKTRGQQVTLSCSPISGHRSVSWYQQTPGQGLQFLFEYFSETQRNKGNFPGRFSGRQFSNSRSEMNVSTLELGDSALYLCASSLAGGSSANSPLHFGNGTRLTVT.

Ten or more counts support this clonotype. This sequence joins TRBV29-1 and TRBJ1-2; weak D call: TRBD1 (5 bases). There are 13 residues in the CDR3. Germline V gene sequence: CDR1 SQVTM, CDR2 ANQGSEA. V was cut by 2 bases and J by 6 bases, with 13 bases left in between. The CDR3 bases are TGCAGCGTTGAATCTATCAGGGCCGATGGCTACACCTTC. Amino acids: CSVESIRADGYTF.

This chain connects TRBV12-3 or TRBV12-4 to TRBJ1-1; 8 positions agree with TRBD1. This CDR3 region has 16 residues. After removal of 4 bases from V and 4 bases from J, the junction contained 11 bases not matched to a gene. CDR3 DNA: TGTGCCAGCAGTTCAGGGACAGGCCCCGGCGGCACTGAAGCTTTCTTT. It translates to CASSSGTGPGGTEAFF.

This clonotype was seen at least ten times. The V gene is TRBV14, the J gene TRBJ2-5; D unclear. CDR1 is SGHDN, CDR2 FVKESK, per germline. The V end lost 0 bases, the J end lost 5 bases, and 22 bases lay between the germline ends. The CDR3 runs 18 residues. The CDR3 DNA reads TGTGCCAGCAGCCAAGACGGTTTCTTCTGGTCTATCCAGGAGACCCAGTACTTC. Protein product: CASSQDGFFWSIQETQYF. Filled out from reference TRBV14 and TRBJ2-5, the complete variable domain reads EAGVTQFPSHSVIEKGQTVTLRCDPISGHDNLYWYRRVMGKEIKFLLHFVKESKQDESGMPNNRFLAERTGGTYSTLKVQPAELEDSGVYFCASSQDGFFWSIQETQYFGPGTRLLVL.

V usage is TRBV5-1 and J usage is TRBJ1-4; no clear D gene. V lost 5 bases, J lost 2 bases, and 10 bases lay in between. The CDR3 has 14 residues. Germline V gene data show CDR1 as SGHRS and CDR2 as YFSETQ. CDR3 loop: CASSRESTNEKLFF. As DNA, the CDR3 is TGCGCCAGCAGTCGAGAAAGTACTAATGAAAAACTGTTTTTT.

This clonotype was observed a few times. This sequence joins TRBV28 and TRBJ1-2; the D is unclear. The CDR3 covers 10 residues. CDR1 and CDR2 (germline): MDHEN, SYDVKM. Trimming took off 10 bases at V and 8 bases at J, with 11 bases between the two ends. The CDR3 protein is CATQLVGYTF. In DNA form, the CDR3 reads TGTGCCACCCAGTTAGTAGGCTACACCTTC.

This clonotype was recorded a few times. The chain carries TRBV10-3 and TRBJ2-1; no firm D call. Germline-derived CDR1 and CDR2 are ENHRY and SYGVKD. The CDR3 length is 12 residues. Trimming removed 2 bases from V and 10 bases from J, with 9 bases in between. The CDR3 DNA reads TGTGCCATCAGTGAGAATGAAAACGAGCAGTTCTTC. This translates into CAISENENEQFF.

In its sample, this clonotype was seen a few times. The rearrangement joins TRBV7-2 to TRBJ2-1; tentatively, D is TRBD1 (6 bases). Per the germline V gene, CDR1 is SGHTA and CDR2 is FQGNSA. The CDR3 length is 15 residues. The ends were cut back, 3 bases at V and 4 bases at J, with 13 bases in the middle. CDR3: CASSLGAQVYNEQFF. The CDR3 bases are TGTGCCAGCAGCTTGGGGGCGCAAGTATACAATGAGCAGTTCTTC. Full variable domain (rest looked up from reference TRBV7-2 and TRBJ2-1): GAGVSQSPSNKVTEKGKDVELRCDPISGHTALYWYRQSLGQGLEFLIYFQGNSAPDKSGLPSDRFSAERTGGSVSTLTIQRTQQEDSAVYLCASSLGAQVYNEQFFGPGTRLTVL.

This clonotype was observed at least ten times. V is TRBV18 and J is TRBJ2-7; TRBD2 aligns across 14 bases. The V gene's germline CDR1 is KGHSH and CDR2 LQKENI. V lost 3 bases, J lost 3 bases, and 1 base stayed unmatched. The CDR3 length is 15 residues. The chain's CDR3 is CASSPGTSGSYEQYF. The CDR3 DNA reads as TGTGCCAGCTCACCGGGGACTAGCGGGAGCTACGAGCAGTACTTC.

This chain connects TRBV5-1 to TRBJ2-2; a weak D match, TRBD2 (5 bases). V shed 0 bases and J shed 4 bases, with 7 bases lying between them. The germline V gene encodes CDR1 SGHRS and CDR2 YFSETQ. The CDR3 consists of 14 residues. In DNA, the CDR3 is TGCGCCAGCAGCTTGGTCCGGGGCACCGGGGAGCTGTTTTTT. This codes for CASSLVRGTGELFF. Combining the CDR3 with reference TRBV5-1 and TRBJ2-2 gives the whole variable domain KAGVTQTPRYLIKTRGQQVTLSCSPISGHRSVSWYQQTPGQGLQFLFEYFSETQRNKGNFPGRFSGRQFSNSRSEMNVSTLELGDSALYLCASSLVRGTGELFFGEGSRLTVL.

The chain recombines TRBV20-1 with TRBJ2-7, with a weak D call TRBD1 (5 bases). The CDR3 has 14 residues. The V gene's germline CDR1 is DFQATT and CDR2 SNEGSKA (reference sequence). The germline V and J ends were trimmed by 2 bases and 6 bases, with 17 bases remaining between them. The CDR3 loop is CSARRSGYDFEQYF. CDR3 sequence (DNA): TGCAGTGCTAGACGATCAGGGTATGACTTCGAGCAGTACTTC.

This chain connects TRBV28 to TRBJ2-5; D remains unclear. The CDR3 has 13 residues. V was pared by 2 bases and J by 5 bases, with 9 bases between. CDR1 is MDHEN, CDR2 SYDVKM, per germline. CDR3: CASSLPGAETQYF. DNA of the CDR3: TGTGCCAGCAGTTTACCGGGCGCCGAGACCCAGTACTTC.

The table lists this clonotype with a few counts. V usage is TRBV11-3 and J usage is TRBJ2-1; TRBD2 agrees at 12 bases. Germline V gene data show CDR1 as SGHNT and CDR2 as YENEEA. With 5 bases clipped from V and 6 bases from J, the junction kept 5 bases outside the gene matches. This CDR3 region has 15 residues. The CDR3 nucleotides are TGTGCCAGCAGCCCACTAGCGGGAGGTGTCAATGAGCAGTTCTTC. This encodes CASSPLAGGVNEQFF.

The CDR3 loop is CASSFEGIVDIQYF. The CDR3 region has the DNA TGTGCCAGCAGTTTTGAAGGGATCGTCGACATTCAGTACTTC. This chain joins TRBV12-3 or TRBV12-4 and TRBJ2-4; D is undetermined. V lost 3 bases and J lost 8, with 14 bases in between. This CDR3 spans 14 amino acids.

This clonotype has only a few counts. CDR3 in amino acids: CASSDYIQYF. CDR3 nucleotide sequence: TGTGCCAGCAGTGACTACATTCAGTACTTC. The chain carries TRBV2 and TRBJ2-4; no definite D call. Germline V gives CDR1 SNHLY, CDR2 FYNNEI. V lost 3 bases to trimming and J lost 8 bases, with 2 bases between them. CDR3 length equals 10 residues. Supplemented by reference TRBV2 and TRBJ2-4, the full variable domain reads EPEVTQTPSHQVTQMGQEVILRCVPISNHLYFYWYRQILGQKVEFLVSFYNNEISEKSEIFDDQFSVERPDGSNFTLKIRSTKLEDSAMYFCASSDYIQYFGAGTRLSVL.

This clonotype was counted only a few times. The chain recombines TRBV14 with TRBJ2-3; D assignment may be TRBD1 or TRBD2 (5 bases each). CDR3 length: 16 amino acids. CDR1 and CDR2 from the germline V gene are SGHDN and FVKESK. The ends were cut back, 1 base at V and 0 bases at J, with 11 bases in the middle. The CDR3 spells CASSQVWGPSTDTQYF. Written as DNA, the CDR3 is TGTGCCAGCAGCCAAGTGTGGGGACCTAGCACAGATACGCAGTATTTT.

This clonotype was seen only a few times. The V call is TRBV7-9, the J call TRBJ2-1, with TRBD1 matching 9 bases. V trimming: 6 bases; J trimming: 6 bases; junction bases outside the gene matches: 9. The CDR3 runs 15 residues. Germline V gives CDR1 SEHNR, CDR2 FQNEAQ (reference sequence). CDR3 in amino acids: CASSPGQGSFNEQFF. CDR3 DNA: TGTGCCAGCAGTCCGGGACAGGGTAGTTTCAATGAGCAGTTCTTC.

This chain links TRBV29-1 with TRBJ1-1, with 8 bases that match TRBD1. The V gene end was trimmed by 8 bases and the J gene end by 0 bases; junction bases not matched to a gene: 5. Germline V gene lookup returns CDR1 SQVTM and CDR2 ANQGSEA. This CDR3 has 13 residues. CDR3: CSSGQGLNTEAFF. CDR3 nucleotides: TGCAGCTCCGGACAGGGACTGAACACTGAAGCTTTCTTT.

Turning to this clonotype: One end of the junction does not line up with germline, which may come from a read error. The chain joins TRBV5-1 to TRBJ2-2; D is unresolved. Germline V lookup: CDR1 SGHRS, CDR2 YFSETQ. This CDR3 has 14 residues. Here the CDR3 DNA reads TGCGCCAGCAGCTTGGTTATAAACACCAGGGAGCTGTTTTTT. Translation gives CASSLVINTRELFF.

V and J are TRBV5-1 and TRBJ2-5; D unresolved. CDR1 and CDR2 from the germline V gene are SGHRS and YFSETQ. The CDR3 sequence is 12 residues long. The ends were cut back, 0 bases at V and 5 bases at J, with 5 bases in the middle. The chain's CDR3 is CASSLVVETQYF. The CDR3 DNA sequence: TGCGCCAGCAGCTTGGTGGTGGAGACCCAGTACTTC.

A remark on this clonotype: A much more abundant neighbour one base away suggests this may be a read error. The chain carries TRBV28 and TRBJ1-5, with D unresolved. The CDR3 loop spans 14 amino acids. Germline CDR1 MDHEN, CDR2 SYDVKM. The CDR3: CAGSLSLAGQPQHF. CDR3 DNA: TGTGCCGGCAGTTTAAGTTTGGCGGGTCAGCCCCAGCATTTT.